This passage covers 20 T cell receptor beta chains from one sample sequenced in a study of human T cells and chemical hapten exposure. TCRdb called the RACE reads again in MiXCR, with one record for every CDR3 protein. The sample has some 200,000 distinct CDR3 sequences; approximately 20% are singletons. Time point of the sample: patch test 1, 2 weeks after DPC sensitization. Indicated treatment: therapeutic diphenylcyclopropenone sensitization with weekly scalp DPC. Sequenced here: whole blood, sampled in connection with sensitization to the hapten diphenylcyclopropenone (DPC). These receptors were obtained from a woman aged 45-59 years with alopecia areata. Some clones in this sample may be carry-over from other donors' samples.

A few counts support this clonotype. The chain joins TRBV12-3 or TRBV12-4 to TRBJ1-5; D gene ambiguous. Trimming cost V 2 bases and J 2 bases, with 7 bases left between them. The CDR3 length is 14 residues. The CDR3 sequence is CASSLKGGNQPQHF. CDR3 DNA sequence: TGTGCCAGCAGTTTAAAGGGAGGCAATCAGCCCCAGCATTTT.

This chain links TRBV20-1 with TRBJ2-2, with D unresolved. V gave up 6 bases and J gave up 0 bases, with 11 bases separating them. Germline CDR1 and CDR2: DFQATT and SNEGSKA (reference sequence). This CDR3 has 14 residues. The CDR3 spells CSATLIANTGELFF. In DNA, the CDR3 is TGCAGTGCAACACTGATCGCGAACACCGGGGAGCTGTTTTTT.

The V call is TRBV29-1, the J call TRBJ1-1; 7 bases map to TRBD1. With V trimmed by 3 bases and J by 4 bases, 8 bases remained unmatched. The germline CDR1 and CDR2 sequences are SQVTM and ANQGSEA. CDR3 length: 14 residues. The CDR3 loop reads CSVDTLGQATEAFF. For the CDR3, the DNA is TGCAGCGTTGATACCTTAGGACAGGCCACTGAAGCTTTCTTT. The whole variable domain, remainder taken from reference TRBV29-1 and TRBJ1-1, is SAVISQKPSRDICQRGTSLTIQCQVDSQVTMMFWYRQQPGQSLTLIATANQGSEATYESGFVIDKFPISRPNLTFSTLTVSNMSPEDSSIYLCSVDTLGQATEAFFGQGTRLTVV.

V is TRBV29-1 and J is TRBJ2-3; 7 bases fit TRBD2. There are 14 residues in the CDR3. Germline V lookup: CDR1 SQVTM, CDR2 ANQGSEA. V dropped 8 bases and J dropped 2; count of bases not matched to a gene: 10. The CDR3 loop is CSLGLTSNTDTQYF. The CDR3, as DNA: TGCAGCCTTGGACTGACTAGCAACACAGATACGCAGTATTTT.

On this clonotype itself: A read error may produce the germline difference seen at one junction end. This chain joins TRBV7-9 and TRBJ1-1, with no clear D. This CDR3 region has 11 residues. Germline V gene sequence: CDR1 SEHNR, CDR2 FQNEAQ (reference sequence). The CDR3 DNA reads as TGTGCCAGCAGCTTAAACGGGGAGGTGGGGTTT. The encoded protein is CASSLNGEVGF.

This clonotype has only a few counts. This chain links TRBV20-1 with TRBJ2-4, with TRBD1 as a possible D gene (6 bases). Germline lookup yields CDR1 DFQATT and CDR2 SNEGSKA (reference sequence). This CDR3 region has 13 residues. Trimming took off 4 bases at V and 1 base at J, with 8 bases between the two ends. The CDR3 nucleotides read TGCAGTGCTAATGACAGGGCCAAAAACATTCAGTACTTC. This gives the protein CSANDRAKNIQYF.

This clonotype was seen a handful of times. V gene TRBV25-1 combines with J gene TRBJ2-3; D is unclear. Germline CDR1 MGHDK, CDR2 SYGVNS. V lost 4 bases to trimming and J lost 2 bases, with 10 bases between them. The CDR3 runs 14 residues. The CDR3 DNA reads TGTGCCAGCAGTGCCCAGACTCCCACAGATACGCAGTATTTT. Protein: CASSAQTPTDTQYF. The full variable domain, in which reference TRBV25-1 and TRBJ2-3 provide the parts outside the CDR3, is EADIYQTPRYLVIGTGKKITLECSQTMGHDKMYWYQQDPGMELHLIHYSYGVNSTEKGDLSSESTVSRIRTEHFPLTLESARPSHTSQYLCASSAQTPTDTQYFGPGTRLTVL.

The chain has TRBV11-2 and TRBJ1-1; D uncertain. V gave up 3 bases and J gave up 10 bases, with 15 bases separating them. Germline CDR1 reads SGHAT; CDR2 reads FQNNGV. The length of the CDR3 is 13 residues. CDR3: CASSLDSEARAFF. In nucleotides, the CDR3 is TGTGCCAGCAGCTTGGATTCTGAGGCGCGAGCTTTCTTT. The whole variable domain, filled in from reference TRBV11-2 and TRBJ1-1, reads EAGVAQSPRYKIIEKRQSVAFWCNPISGHATLYWYQQILGQGPKLLIQFQNNGVVDDSQLPKDRFSAERLKGVDSTLKIQPAKLEDSAVYLCASSLDSEARAFFGQGTRLTVV.

The rearrangement uses TRBV2 and TRBJ2-1; 11 positions agree with TRBD2. The CDR3 loop spans 14 amino acids. The ends lost 4 bases at V and 10 bases at J; junction bases unmatched: 6. From germline, CDR1 is SNHLY and CDR2 FYNNEI. This chain's CDR3 is CASSVASGRPEQFF. Written as DNA, the CDR3 is TGTGCCAGCAGTGTGGCTAGCGGGAGGCCCGAGCAGTTCTTC.

This chain joins TRBV5-1 and TRBJ2-2; TRBD2 agrees at 7 bases. V trimming: 3 bases; J trimming: 7 bases; junction bases outside the gene matches: 15. CDR1 is SGHRS, CDR2 YFSETQ, per germline. The CDR3 sequence is 17 residues long. CDR3 nucleotide sequence: TGCGCCAGCAGCTCCCTGACTAGCTCCGACCTCAACGGGGAGCTGTTTTTT. Translated, it gives CASSSLTSSDLNGELFF. Complete variable domain (other parts from reference TRBV5-1 and TRBJ2-2): KAGVTQTPRYLIKTRGQQVTLSCSPISGHRSVSWYQQTPGQGLQFLFEYFSETQRNKGNFPGRFSGRQFSNSRSEMNVSTLELGDSALYLCASSSLTSSDLNGELFFGEGSRLTVL.

The CDR3 reads CSAGTGSDQPQHF. The CDR3 nucleotides are TGCAGTGCTGGTACAGGGTCCGATCAGCCCCAGCATTTT. This chain joins TRBV20-1 and TRBJ1-5, with D perhaps TRBD1 (6 bases). The CDR3 sequence is 13 residues long. The germline V and J ends were trimmed by 5 bases and 5 bases, with 13 bases remaining between them. Germline lookup yields CDR1 DFQATT and CDR2 SNEGSKA (reference sequence).

This clonotype showed up just a few times. The chain carries TRBV20-1 and TRBJ1-3, with D possibly TRBD1 on 5 matching bases. Germline assignment: CDR1 DFQATT and CDR2 SNEGSKA (reference sequence). The V end was cut by 5 bases, the J end by 3 bases, with 14 bases between. This CDR3 has 14 residues. The CDR3 DNA reads as TGCAGTGCTCGACCTCTGACAGTTGGAAACACCATATATTTT. Translated: CSARPLTVGNTIYF.

V usage is TRBV20-1 and J usage is TRBJ1-1; D is possibly TRBD1 (5 bases). This CDR3 is 12 amino acids long. Trimming pared 5 bases from V and 2 bases from J, leaving 9 bases between. Per the germline V gene, CDR1 is DFQATT and CDR2 is SNEGSKA (reference sequence). CDR3: CSAWDLNTEAFF. CDR3 bases: TGCAGTGCTTGGGACTTAAACACTGAAGCTTTCTTT.

This clonotype was counted only a few times. The chain is built from TRBV5-1 and TRBJ1-5; D is undetermined. The CDR3 covers 15 residues. Trimming cost V 0 bases and J 2 bases, with 9 bases left between them. The V gene's germline CDR1 is SGHRS and CDR2 YFSETQ. The CDR3 DNA follows: TGCGCCAGCAGCTTGGGGGATTCTGGCAATCAGCCCCAGCATTTT. It specifies CASSLGDSGNQPQHF.

This clonotype occurred a few times. The V call is TRBV7-9, the J call TRBJ2-3; TRBD2 is a possible D gene (5 bases). The CDR3 has 14 residues. Trimming cost V 1 base and J 2 bases, with 7 bases left between them. Germline CDR1 and CDR2: SEHNR and FQNEAQ (reference sequence). The CDR3 sequence: CASSLVGVTDTQYF. CDR3 coding DNA: TGTGCCAGCAGCTTAGTCGGGGTCACAGATACGCAGTATTTT.

This clonotype has a handful of counts. The chain couples TRBV18 to TRBJ1-3, with 9 bases that match TRBD1. The CDR3 consists of 18 residues. The trim removed 2 bases at V and 5 bases at J, leaving 13 bases unmatched. Germline V gene lookup returns CDR1 KGHSH and CDR2 LQKENI. CDR3 bases: TGTGCCAGCTCACCAGCGCCCGGGACAGGGATAGGAAGAAACACCATATATTTT. Residues: CASSPAPGTGIGRNTIYF.

This clonotype was counted only a few times. This chain joins TRBV12-3 or TRBV12-4 and TRBJ2-1; no definite D call. This CDR3 is 17 amino acids long. Trimming pared 6 bases from V and 8 bases from J, leaving 26 bases between. CDR3 protein: CASSPSLVPKPRHEQFF. CDR3 DNA: TGTGCCAGCAGCCCCTCTCTAGTTCCTAAACCGAGGCATGAGCAGTTCTTC.

At least ten counts were recorded for this clonotype. V is TRBV6-2 or TRBV6-3 and J is TRBJ1-2; no firm D call. CDR3 size: 13 residues. V lost 3 bases, J lost 2 bases, and 7 bases lay in between. Germline V CDR1 and CDR2: MNHEY, SVGEGT. The CDR3, as DNA: TGTGCCAGCAGTTATTCCGGAAACTATGGCTACACCTTC. As protein: CASSYSGNYGYTF.

This chain uses TRBV5-1 with TRBJ1-2, with D uncertain. The V gene's germline CDR1 is SGHRS and CDR2 YFSETQ. Trimming took off 4 bases at V and 5 bases at J, with 15 bases between the two ends. The CDR3 contains 14 residues. The CDR3 region is CASSEGGVGYGYTF. The CDR3 coding sequence is TGCGCCAGCAGCGAGGGAGGAGTCGGATATGGCTACACCTTC. Complete variable domain (other parts from reference TRBV5-1 and TRBJ1-2): KAGVTQTPRYLIKTRGQQVTLSCSPISGHRSVSWYQQTPGQGLQFLFEYFSETQRNKGNFPGRFSGRQFSNSRSEMNVSTLELGDSALYLCASSEGGVGYGYTFGSGTRLTVV.

The chain joins TRBV10-3 to TRBJ2-7, with TRBD1 matching 7 bases. Unmatched junction bases numbered 8, after V lost 6 bases and J lost 3 bases. Germline CDR1 and CDR2: ENHRY and SYGVKD. The CDR3 is made up of 14 amino acids. DNA for the CDR3: TGTGCCATCAGGCCGGGACAGAATAGCTACGAGCAGTACTTC. This sequence encodes CAIRPGQNSYEQYF.